This TCR beta chain originates from a study of cytomegalovirus exposure and HLA in healthy donors. Use of 60 Vbeta and 13 Jbeta primers characterized the PCR. The method was immunoSEQ multiplex PCR; TCRdb's version includes in-frame clones alone and lacks a portion of them. The sample includes approximately 180,000 clones, about four fifths of them seen just once. In this sample, this clone turned up a few times. The CDR3 sequence is 15 residues long. From germline, CDR1 is MNHEY and CDR2 SVGAGI. The J segment lost 2 bases and the V segment lost 4 bases, leaving 5 bases of the junction unmatched. The clonotype was recovered from a woman aged 45 to 65 in good health and CMV-seronegative. This chain connects TRBV6-5 to TRBJ1-1; the match to TRBD1 covers 9 bases. Sequenced: PBMCs. As DNA, the CDR3 is TGTGCCAGCAGTTCAACAGGGGGCGTTAACACTGAAGCTTTCTTT. Translation: CASSSTGGVNTEAFF.